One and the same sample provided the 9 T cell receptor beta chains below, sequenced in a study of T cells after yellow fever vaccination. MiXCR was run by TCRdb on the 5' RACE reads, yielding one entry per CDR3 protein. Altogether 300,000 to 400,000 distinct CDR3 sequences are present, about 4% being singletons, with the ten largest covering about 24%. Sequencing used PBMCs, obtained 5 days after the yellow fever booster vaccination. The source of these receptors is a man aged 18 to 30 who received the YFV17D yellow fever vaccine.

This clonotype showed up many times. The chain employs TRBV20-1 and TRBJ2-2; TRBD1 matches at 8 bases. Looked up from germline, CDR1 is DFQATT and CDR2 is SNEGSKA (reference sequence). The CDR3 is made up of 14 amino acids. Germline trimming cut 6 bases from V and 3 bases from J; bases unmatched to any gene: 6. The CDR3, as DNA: TGCAGTGCCGTGACAGGGGCTTACACCGGGGAGCTGTTTTTT. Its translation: CSAVTGAYTGELFF.

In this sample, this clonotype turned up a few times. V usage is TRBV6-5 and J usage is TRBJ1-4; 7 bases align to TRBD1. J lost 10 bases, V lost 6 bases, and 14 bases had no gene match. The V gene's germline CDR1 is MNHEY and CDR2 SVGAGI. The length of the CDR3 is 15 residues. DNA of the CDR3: TGTGCCAGCAGAGAGGCCGGGACAGCCCGAGGAAAACTGTTTTTT. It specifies CASREAGTARGKLFF.

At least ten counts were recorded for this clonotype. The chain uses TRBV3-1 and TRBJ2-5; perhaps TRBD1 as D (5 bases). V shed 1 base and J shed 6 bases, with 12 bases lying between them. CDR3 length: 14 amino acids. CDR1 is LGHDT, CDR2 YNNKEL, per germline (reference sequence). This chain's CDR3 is CASSQGPGPKTQYF. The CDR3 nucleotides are TGTGCCAGCAGCCAAGGGCCAGGGCCGAAGACCCAGTACTTC.

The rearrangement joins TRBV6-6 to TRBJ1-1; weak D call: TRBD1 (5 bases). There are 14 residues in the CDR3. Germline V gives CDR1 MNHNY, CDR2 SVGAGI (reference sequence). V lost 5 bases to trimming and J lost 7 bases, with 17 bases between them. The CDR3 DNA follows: TGTGCCAGCAGTGAGGGACCTCCGCGGAGTGAAGCTTTCTTT. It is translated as CASSEGPPRSEAFF.

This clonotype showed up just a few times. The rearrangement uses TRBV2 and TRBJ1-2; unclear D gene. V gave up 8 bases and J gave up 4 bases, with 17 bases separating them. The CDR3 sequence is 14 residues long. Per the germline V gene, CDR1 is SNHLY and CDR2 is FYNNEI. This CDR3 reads CASGQELVGYGYTF. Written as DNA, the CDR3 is TGTGCCAGCGGGCAGGAACTGGTGGGCTATGGCTACACCTTC.

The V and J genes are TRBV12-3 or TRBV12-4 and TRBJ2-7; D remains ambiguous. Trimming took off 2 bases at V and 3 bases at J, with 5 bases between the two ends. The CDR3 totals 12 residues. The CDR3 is CASSLRFYEQYF. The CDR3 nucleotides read TGTGCCAGCAGTTTAAGGTTCTACGAGCAGTACTTC.

The CDR3 DNA reads TGTGCCAGCTCACCAAGGACAGGGGGCGGCACTGAAGCTTTCTTT. This sequence encodes CASSPRTGGGTEAFF. The V call is TRBV18, the J call TRBJ1-1; the match to TRBD1 covers 11 bases. V was clipped by 2 bases and J by 4 bases; unmatched bases: 3. Germline CDR1 reads KGHSH; CDR2 reads LQKENI. The CDR3 covers 15 residues.

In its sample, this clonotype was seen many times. CDR3 sequence: CASSTRVAGETQYF. In DNA, the CDR3 is TGTGCCAGCAGCACCCGGGTGGCCGGGGAGACCCAGTACTTC. The chain carries TRBV7-2 and TRBJ2-5; D is uncertain. CDR3 length equals 14 residues. Germline V lookup: CDR1 SGHTA, CDR2 FQGNSA. V lost 5 bases to trimming and J lost 5 bases, with 15 bases between them.

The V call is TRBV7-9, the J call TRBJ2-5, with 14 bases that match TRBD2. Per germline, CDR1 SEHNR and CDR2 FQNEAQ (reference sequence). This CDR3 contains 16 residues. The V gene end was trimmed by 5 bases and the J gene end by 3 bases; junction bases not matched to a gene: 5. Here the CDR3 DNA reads TGTGCCAGCAGCCGAGGACTAGCGGGGGGCAAAGAGACCCAGTACTTC. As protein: CASSRGLAGGKETQYF.